This T cell receptor beta chain was obtained from a study of vaccination effects on CD4 cells after COVID-19. Sequencing was preceded by expansion of antigen-specific CD4+ T cells with viral peptide pools in the ViraFEST assay. After less than 11 days in culture, the CD4+ T cells were isolated. All vaccine recipients tested negative for nucleocapsid antibodies and had never contracted SARS-CoV-2 infection. Two million PBMC per well were cultured with around 10 IU/ml IL-2 and roughly 10 ug/ml peptides. A half-medium replacement with IL-2 medium was carried out on days 3 and 7. Profiling relied on immunoSEQ multiplex PCR, and the TCRdb table lists in-frame clones only, not all of them. The sample consists of 20,000 to 25,000 clones, around 75% of them appearing once. This CDR3 has 13 residues. CDR1 is LGHNT and CDR2 is FRNRAP in the germline V gene. V was clipped by 4 bases and J by 7 bases, with 11 bases between them.

This clone was seen a few times. The antigen remains undetermined. The chain is built from TRBV12-5 and TRBJ1-5, with no clear D. The sequencing used CD4+ T cells from PBMCs cultured with HCoV-NL63 spike peptides, collected before COVID-19 vaccination. This TCR was sampled from a human donor who received a COVID-19 vaccine. The CDR3 protein is CASGSKRAQPQHF. The CDR3, as DNA: TGTGCTAGTGGTTCGAAACGGGCGCAGCCCCAGCATTTT.